Listed here are 24 T cell receptor beta chains from one sample, sequenced in a study of beta chain features in type 1 diabetes. General observations from the study: Shorter TCRB CDR3s, moderately but significantly so, marked every one of the four CD4+ subsets in Type 1 diabetes patients.

These receptors are not linked to any known antigen. The entirety of the isolated RNA underwent reverse transcription, so expressed TCRB transcripts were sequenced. Clones were read by immunoSEQ multiplex PCR, and TCRdb kept only the in-frame ones, dropping some. The sample lists more than 550,000 clones, about 14% occurring once. Sequencing input: naive CD4+ T cells from blood. The source is a man aged 18 to 29 with type 1 diabetes.

The rearrangement links TRBV18 to TRBJ2-2; D unclear. The V gene's germline CDR1 is KGHSH and CDR2 LQKENI. The CDR3 covers 16 residues. The ends were cut back, 6 bases at V and 0 bases at J, with 14 bases in the middle. This chain's CDR3 is CASSLDKFANTGELFF. In DNA form, the CDR3 reads TGTGCCAGCTCTCTCGACAAGTTCGCGAACACCGGGGAGCTGTTTTTT.

The chain joins TRBV5-4 to TRBJ2-7; the D call may be TRBD1 or TRBD2 (5 bases each). In germline, CDR1 is SGHNT, CDR2 YYREEE (reference sequence). CDR3 size: 15 residues. The ends were cut back, 4 bases at V and 9 bases at J, with 23 bases in the middle. CDR3 sequence reads: CASSRGADPQWGQYF. The CDR3 DNA follows: TGTGCCAGCAGCCGAGGGGCCGACCCCCAGTGGGGGCAGTACTTC. Together with reference TRBV5-4 and TRBJ2-7, the CDR3 gives the full variable domain: ETGVTQSPTHLIKTRGQQVTLRCSSQSGHNTVSWYQQALGQGPQFIFQYYREEENGRGNFPPRFSGLQFPNYSSELNVNALELDDSALYLCASSRGADPQWGQYFGPGTRLTVT.

V usage is TRBV5-4 and J usage is TRBJ2-7; maybe TRBD2 (6 bases). V was cut by 1 base and J by 0 bases, with 8 bases left in between. The CDR3 length is 14 residues. Germline V lookup: CDR1 SGHNT, CDR2 YYREEE (reference sequence). The CDR3 DNA reads TGTGCCAGCAGCTTGTCCGGGGGCTCCTACGAGCAGTACTTC. Translation: CASSLSGGSYEQYF.

The chain is built from TRBV4-2 and TRBJ2-3, with D possibly matching TRBD2 (5 bases). V lost 2 bases to trimming and J lost 2 bases, with 14 bases between them. There are 16 residues in the CDR3. Per the germline V gene, CDR1 is LGHNA and CDR2 is YNFKEQ. The CDR3 nucleotides are TGTGCCAGCAGCCAATCTGGACTCCTTTACACAGATACGCAGTATTTT. As protein: CASSQSGLLYTDTQYF.

The chain is built from TRBV2 and TRBJ2-5; 9 nucleotides agree with TRBD2. The trim removed 5 bases at V and 3 bases at J, leaving 1 base unmatched. The CDR3 has 13 amino acids. Germline V lookup: CDR1 SNHLY, CDR2 FYNNEI. CDR3 loop: CASSRLAEETQYF. The CDR3 nucleotides are TGTGCCAGCAGTAGACTAGCGGAAGAGACCCAGTACTTC.

This clone has a handful of counts. The chain recombines TRBV19 with TRBJ1-1; TRBD1 is a possible D gene (6 bases). The V end lost 9 bases, the J end lost 1 base, and 21 bases lay between the germline ends. CDR1 is LNHDA and CDR2 is SQIVND in the germline V gene (reference sequence). This CDR3 is built from 16 residues. The CDR3 reads CASVPQLGQENTEAFF. CDR3 DNA: TGTGCCAGCGTACCGCAATTGGGACAAGAGAACACTGAAGCTTTCTTT.

The chain recombines TRBV30 with TRBJ1-5; a weak D match, TRBD1 (5 bases). V lost 1 base and J lost 5, with 12 bases in between. Germline V CDR1 and CDR2: GTSNPN, SVGIG (reference sequence). There are 14 residues in the CDR3. CDR3 sequence (DNA): TGTGCCTGGAGTGAAGGCGGGGGATATCAGCCCCAGCATTTT. Protein product: CAWSEGGGYQPQHF.

This clone turned up a few times. The chain carries TRBV28 and TRBJ1-4, with 10 bases matching TRBD1. The germline V gene encodes CDR1 MDHEN and CDR2 SYDVKM. The J segment lost 3 bases and the V segment lost 5 bases, leaving 3 bases of the junction unmatched. The CDR3 is 15 residues long. The chain's CDR3 is CASSAGQGANEKLFF. The CDR3 DNA is TGTGCCAGCAGTGCTGGACAGGGGGCTAATGAAAAACTGTTTTTT.

This clone was found a few times. This chain joins TRBV7-9 and TRBJ2-5; D is unclear. Germline loops: CDR1 SEHNR, CDR2 FQNEAQ (reference sequence). V lost 1 base to trimming and J lost 5 bases, with 8 bases between them. This CDR3 region has 13 residues. The CDR3 is CASSLVGGETQYF. The CDR3, as DNA: TGTGCCAGCAGCTTAGTAGGTGGGGAGACCCAGTACTTC.

The chain uses TRBV4-1 and TRBJ2-2; D perhaps matches TRBD1 (6 bases). Between the trimmed V and J ends, which lost 2 bases and 2 bases, there was a span of 12 bases. The CDR3 has 16 amino acids. Germline loops: CDR1 MGHRA, CDR2 YSYEKL. In DNA, the CDR3 is TGCGCCAGCAGCCAATTAGGACAGATCAACACCGGGGAGCTGTTTTTT. Amino acids: CASSQLGQINTGELFF.

V and J are TRBV4-1 and TRBJ2-1; D is possibly TRBD1 (5 bases). CDR3 length: 14 amino acids. Germline-derived CDR1 and CDR2 are MGHRA and YSYEKL. V lost 5 bases to trimming and J lost 7 bases, with 15 bases between them. The CDR3 DNA reads as TGCGCCAGCAGCAACGTGGGGCAGGTGAATGAGCAGTTCTTC. Residues: CASSNVGQVNEQFF.

This clone was counted a few times. The V gene is TRBV10-3, the J gene TRBJ1-5; D perhaps matches TRBD1 (5 bases). Trimming took 5 bases from V and 3 from J, leaving 11 bases between them. This CDR3 has 14 residues. Germline lookup yields CDR1 ENHRY and CDR2 SYGVKD. CDR3 nucleotide sequence: TGTGCCATCAGTCCAGACAGTGTCAATCAGCCCCAGCATTTT. Translation: CAISPDSVNQPQHF.

In this sample, this clone turned up a few times. V and J are TRBV5-1 and TRBJ1-5, with a tentative D call TRBD1 (6 bases). The V gene lost 4 bases and the J gene lost 7 bases, with 12 bases spanning the gap. The CDR3 spans 13 residues. Per germline, CDR1 SGHRS and CDR2 YFSETQ. The CDR3: CASSPGQDQPQHF. CDR3 bases: TGCGCCAGCAGCCCGGGACAAGACCAGCCCCAGCATTTT.

V usage is TRBV28 and J usage is TRBJ1-6, with D perhaps matching TRBD1 (5 bases). CDR1 and CDR2 (germline): MDHEN, SYDVKM. Between the trimmed V and J ends, which lost 4 bases and 10 bases, there was a span of 14 bases. The CDR3 has 14 amino acids. CDR3 sequence reads: CASSSTAEGSPLHF. CDR3 DNA sequence: TGTGCCAGCAGTTCGACAGCGGAGGGATCACCCCTCCACTTT.

This clone was picked up a small number of times. The genes are TRBV5-1 and TRBJ2-7, with a tentative D call TRBD2 (6 bases). The germline V and J ends were trimmed by 4 bases and 2 bases, with 16 bases remaining between them. Germline loops: CDR1 SGHRS, CDR2 YFSETQ. The CDR3 covers 15 residues. CDR3 sequence reads: CASSPRTISTYEQYF. CDR3 bases: TGCGCCAGCAGCCCAAGGACTATCTCCACCTACGAGCAGTACTTC.

The CDR3 loop reads CSVVGGRGSETQYF. In DNA, the CDR3 is TGCAGCGTTGTAGGGGGTCGAGGGTCAGAGACCCAGTACTTC. The chain is built from TRBV29-1 and TRBJ2-5; possibly TRBD1 for D (6 bases). The CDR3 covers 14 residues. V was trimmed by 4 bases and J by 4 bases, leaving 16 bases between them. Germline V gene data show CDR1 as SQVTM and CDR2 as ANQGSEA.

The chain recombines TRBV30 with TRBJ2-3, with 12 bases matching TRBD2. V shed 1 base and J 8 bases; nucleotides not matched to a gene: 10. The CDR3 contains 16 residues. In germline, CDR1 is GTSNPN, CDR2 SVGIG (reference sequence). The CDR3 reads CAWSARTSGILSTQYF. The CDR3 coding sequence is TGTGCCTGGAGTGCCCGGACTAGCGGGATACTCAGTACGCAGTATTTT.

In this sample, this clone turned up a few times. The chain uses TRBV5-1 and TRBJ2-7; perhaps TRBD2 as D (6 bases). Looked up from germline, CDR1 is SGHRS and CDR2 is YFSETQ. Trimming removed 5 bases at V and 1 base at J, with 13 bases between. The CDR3 length is 14 residues. CDR3 protein: CASRSGVSSYEQYF. The CDR3 DNA is TGCGCCAGCAGATCGGGAGTTTCGTCCTACGAGCAGTACTTC.

The CDR3 region is CASSEESGYTEAFF. Here the CDR3 DNA reads TGTGCCAGCAGTGAAGAATCGGGGTACACTGAAGCTTTCTTT. The chain has TRBV6-1 and TRBJ1-1, with D hard to call. V was clipped by 1 base and J by 3 bases, with 9 bases between them. This CDR3 has 14 residues. Germline CDR1 is MNHNS and CDR2 is SASEGT.

A few counts support this clone. This chain uses TRBV6-5 with TRBJ1-4, with TRBD1 identical over 8 bases. Per the germline V gene, CDR1 is MNHEY and CDR2 is SVGAGI. The CDR3 extends over 15 amino acids. The trim removed 5 bases at V and 8 bases at J, leaving 10 bases unmatched. The CDR3 DNA sequence: TGTGCCAGCAGTCTACAGGGGGTAATGAGGGAAAAACTGTTTTTT. This gives the protein CASSLQGVMREKLFF.

V and J are TRBV2 and TRBJ2-1, with 7 bases that match TRBD2. Germline trimming cut 8 bases from V and 5 bases from J; bases unmatched to any gene: 12. The CDR3 consists of 15 residues. Germline CDR1 is SNHLY and CDR2 is FYNNEI. CDR3 protein: CASLEGHSGHNEQFF. DNA for the CDR3: TGTGCCAGCCTTGAAGGGCATAGCGGGCACAATGAGCAGTTCTTC.

The CDR3 nucleotides read TGTGCCAGCAGCTTCATCTTGGACAGGGAACCTGAAGCTTTCTTT. This sequence encodes CASSFILDREPEAFF. The chain has TRBV13 and TRBJ1-1; TRBD1 agrees at 8 bases. The germline V gene has CDR1 PRHDT and CDR2 FYEKMQ (reference sequence). This CDR3 has 15 residues. The trim removed 3 bases at V and 6 bases at J, leaving 9 bases unmatched.

About this clone itself: The same CDR3 can be traced to other DNA sequences in this sample. The chain links TRBV30 to TRBJ1-3; D is uncertain. V was trimmed by 2 bases and J by 3 bases, leaving 5 bases between them. The CDR3 length is 12 residues. Germline V gives CDR1 GTSNPN, CDR2 SVGIG (reference sequence). Here the CDR3 DNA reads TGTGCCTGGAGTTTAGGTGGAAACACCATATATTTT. This translates into CAWSLGGNTIYF.

The rearrangement joins TRBV10-3 to TRBJ1-2, with D unclear. The germline V and J ends were trimmed by 8 bases and 5 bases, with 6 bases remaining between them. The germline V gene encodes CDR1 ENHRY and CDR2 SYGVKD. This CDR3 is built from 10 residues. The DNA for the CDR3 is TGTGCCATCTTTGGTTATGGCTACACCTTC. This translates into CAIFGYGYTF.